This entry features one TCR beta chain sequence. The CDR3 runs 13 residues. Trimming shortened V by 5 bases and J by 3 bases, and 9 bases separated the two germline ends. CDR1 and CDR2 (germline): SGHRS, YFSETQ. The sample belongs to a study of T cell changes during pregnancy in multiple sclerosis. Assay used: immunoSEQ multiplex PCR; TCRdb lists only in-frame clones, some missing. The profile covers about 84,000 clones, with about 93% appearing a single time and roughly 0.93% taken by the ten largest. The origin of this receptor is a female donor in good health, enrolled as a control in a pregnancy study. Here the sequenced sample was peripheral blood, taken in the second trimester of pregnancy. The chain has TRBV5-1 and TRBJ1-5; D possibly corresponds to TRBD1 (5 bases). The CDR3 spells CASSAGDNQPQHF. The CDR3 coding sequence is TGCGCCAGCAGTGCGGGGGACAATCAGCCCCAGCATTTT.